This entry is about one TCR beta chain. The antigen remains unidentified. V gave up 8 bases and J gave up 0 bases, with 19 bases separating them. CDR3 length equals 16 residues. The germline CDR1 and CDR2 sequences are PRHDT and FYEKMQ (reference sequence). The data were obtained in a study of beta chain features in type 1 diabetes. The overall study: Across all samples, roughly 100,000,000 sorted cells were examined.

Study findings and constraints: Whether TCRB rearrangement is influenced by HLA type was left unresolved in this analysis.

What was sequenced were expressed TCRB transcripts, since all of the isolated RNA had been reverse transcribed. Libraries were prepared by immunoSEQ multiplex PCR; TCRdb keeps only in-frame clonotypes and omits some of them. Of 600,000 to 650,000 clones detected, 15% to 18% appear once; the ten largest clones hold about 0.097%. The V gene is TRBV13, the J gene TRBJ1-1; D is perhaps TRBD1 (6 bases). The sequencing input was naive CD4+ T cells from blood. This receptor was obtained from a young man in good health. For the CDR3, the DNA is TGTGCCAGCGTCCCTTCCAGGGGAACGGTGAACACTGAAGCTTTCTTT. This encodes CASVPSRGTVNTEAFF. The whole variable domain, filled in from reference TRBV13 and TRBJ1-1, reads AAGVIQSPRHLIKEKRETATLKCYPIPRHDTVYWYQQGPGQDPQFLISFYEKMQSDKGSIPDRFSAQQFSDYHSELNMSSLELGDSALYFCASVPSRGTVNTEAFFGQGTRLTVV.